This TCR beta chain stems from a study of T cell responses to AZD1222 COVID-19 vaccine. General study points: Of spike-specific TCRs, nearly half reportedly target regions left unmutated in variants.

This clone was detected once. The antigen remains undetermined. This CDR3 comprises 13 residues. Trimming left V 5 bases short and J 3 bases short, with 10 bases between. Germline assignment: CDR1 SEHNR and CDR2 FQNEAQ (reference sequence). Assay: immunoSEQ multiplex PCR; the TCRdb copy retains only in-frame clones and omits some. The sample lists more than 85,000 clones, approximately 90% occurring once. The source material was peripheral blood, sampled on day 0 of AZD1222 vaccination. This sequence originates from an adult in good health. The genes are TRBV7-9 and TRBJ1-2; D is unresolved. CDR3 sequence (DNA): TGTGCCAGCAGCCTACGTAATGACTATGGCTACACCTTC. Protein product: CASSLRNDYGYTF.